This TCR beta chain was profiled in a study of T-cell memory formation after mild COVID-19 (TCRdb year 2021). Concerning the study at large: Most TCR sequence clusters were specific to one of the two donors. In a couple of donors, T-cell clones that expanded and contracted after mild COVID-19 were tracked by sequencing TCRalpha and TCRbeta repertoires over time. The cohort comprised two young, previously healthy adult volunteers, one female and one male.

The study at large found these results: Whether the second-wave clones peaking on day 37 were SARS-CoV-2 specific was not confirmed. Only a couple of mild cases were covered in the study, and larger cohorts including severe cases with pre-infection samples were considered necessary. Some responding clones were found in pre-infection memory, which suggests that pre-existing cross-reactive memory T cells took part in the SARS-CoV-2 response. Contracting CD4+ clones were found mainly in CM and EM memory subsets, while CD8+ clones were enriched in EMRA. Clones contracting from day 15 to 85 had balanced CD4/CD8 phenotypes, while a second wave expanding from day 15 to 37 was biased towards CD4+.

About this clonotype itself: What this receptor recognizes is not known. No much larger clonotype is one base removed from it; base qualities were not supplied.

Ficoll-Paque density gradient centrifugation was used to isolate PBMCs. These reads were obtained on an Illumina NovaSeq 6000. TCRalpha and TCRbeta cDNA libraries were built by 5'RACE with constant-segment primers, adding sample barcodes and unique molecular identifiers. Trizol reagent was used to extract RNA from every sample. Library amplification was performed in two PCR steps, and a second sample barcode and Illumina TruSeq adapters were introduced in the second step. Libraries were sequenced on an Illumina NovaSeq with 2 x 150 bp paired-end reads. From the authors' description of their analysis: With migec v1.2.7, reads were demultiplexed and then collapsed into UMI-guided consensus sequences. Using mixcr v2.1.11, UMI consensuses were aligned to TRA and TRB V and J templates and then assembled into clonotypes. A clonotype was counted as expanded or contracted only if both edgeR and NoisET called the change significant, with noise models trained on biological replicates. For edgeR calls, a false discovery rate-adjusted p below 0.01 and a log2 fold-change threshold of 1 were applied. As an exploratory analysis of dynamics, max-normalized trajectories of the 1000 most abundant clonotypes were examined by PCA with hierarchical clustering. The CD4 or CD8 phenotype of responding clones was assigned using the separately sequenced CD4+ and CD8+ repertoires. TCRdb trimmed the raw reads at Q25, called clones with MiXCR and kept productive beta chains. All rows with the same CDR3 protein become a single entry with the most common DNA and genes. The V and J calls here are based on TCRdb, not the publication. This sample has 350,000 to 500,000 distinct CDR3 sequences in its table, and over 15% of those were observed once. In total, the top ten clones hold around a fifth of the sample.

Sequenced material: PBMCs or a T cell subset sorted from them (not recorded which). The source of this sequence is a man aged 18 to 30 who had mild COVID-19 (a few samples of this study predate the infection). The sample titles of this study are shuffled in the database, so cell type and time point are left out; the donor was told from shared clones.

The CDR3 region: CASSQMTGEQYF. The nucleotide sequence reads TGTGCCAGCAGCCAAATGACGGGGGAGCAGTACTTC. The chain is made from TRBV3-1 and TRBJ2-7; possibly the D gene is TRBD2, per 5 matching bases. Trimming removed 2 bases from V and 7 bases from J, leaving 9 bases between the germline ends. The CDR3 runs 12 amino acids, cysteine and phenylalanine included. Just the 36-base CDR3 DNA is kept, in frame starting at base 1. From the germline V gene (reference sequence), CDR1 is LGHDT and CDR2 is YNNKEL.